This T cell receptor beta chain is from a study of cytomegalovirus exposure and HLA in healthy donors (dated by TCRdb to 2016 to 2017). About the investigation overall: An earlier analysis of several hundred of the donors reported approximately 290 Gb of sequence data and roughly 110 million unique TCR beta sequences from about 200 million T cells. Approximately 300 gigabases of sequencing data and tens of millions of unique TCR sequences made up an early release that covered over 550 HLA-typed donors. Of the 300 to 500 genotyped donors, 80% to 90% were placed in the genetic ancestry cluster associated with self-reported Caucasian donors. The study aimed to test whether signatures of past pathogen exposure could be identified by cataloging public T cell receptors. The study profiled the T cell repertoires of fewer than 850 subjects by immunosequencing and related them to cytomegalovirus serostatus. In addition to the first cohort of hundreds of subjects, a separate validation cohort of 120 different subjects was used. To predict cytomegalovirus infection status, the study brought together high-throughput TCR immunosequencing, statistical association of individual TCRs with disease status, and machine learning. A later analysis re-analyzed previously published TCR beta repertoires from 660 or so donors and added high-resolution HLA genotyping to study TCR occurrence patterns. Rather than drawing on any new phenotypic data, the later analysis identified candidate immune exposures from TCR beta sequences and the way those sequences occurred across donors. In an earlier analysis of roughly 580 of the donors, high-throughput TCR beta sequencing was used to judge whether each TCR beta V gene segment behaved as functional or pseudogenic. Donor age, sex, ethnicity and CMV serostatus were collected together with the repertoire data. Genome-wide SNP genotypes for about 65% of the 666 donors were used in a later genetic analysis, which treated that subset as a discovery cohort. Every repertoire in the discovery cohort had been generated on one and the same sequencing platform. Class I and class II HLA loci were covered by the typing at four-digit resolution. The number of donors typed differed by locus, with roughly 620-630 for A, B, C, DRB1 and DQB1, roughly 520 for DQA1, over 600 for DPA1, and some 470 for DPB1. Four to six DR-DQ haplotypes were handled as single units for association and clustering, since linkage in the cohort was strong. Among about 400 genotyped donors of the cohort, an average of around 250,000 unique TCR beta nucleotide sequences was sequenced per donor, of which about 20% were non-productive.

The library was generated by the immunoSEQ multiplex PCR assay. For the multiplex PCR, a mixture combining 60 forward primers for TCR Vbeta segments and 13 reverse primers for TCR Jbeta segments was used. The CDR3 region of rearranged TCR beta genes was amplified from genomic DNA by a multiplex PCR assay. The amplified TCR beta libraries were sequenced on the Illumina HiSeq System as 87-base-pair reads. The published analysis was carried out like this. A later analysis counted some 74 million unique TCR beta chains across the 670 or so repertoires, and roughly 9.9 million of these chains were shared by at least two donors. A nearest-neighbor algorithm error-corrected the raw reads and collapsed the reads into unique sequences, merging closely related sequences to remove PCR and sequencing errors. To assign V, D and J gene segments, CDR3 sequences were aligned to IMGT reference sequences. For a sequence to be retained, a match of at least six nucleotides was required to both a V gene segment and a J gene segment. A rearrangement counted as productive if the CDR3 had no stop codons and remained in frame with V and J, and every other rearrangement counted as non-productive. CDR3 was defined by IMGT convention, running from the second conserved V-encoded cysteine to the conserved J-encoded phenylalanine. In an earlier analysis of roughly 580 of the donors, sequences lacking an unambiguous match to a single V gene segment were excluded. In an earlier analysis of approximately 590 of the donors, a V segment was called functional when productive rearrangements were above 56.7%, and segregating when the standard deviation between donors exceeded 5%. A statistical classification framework was developed to diagnose cytomegalovirus status using the catalog of TCR beta chain sequences. In a later analysis, TCR nucleotide sequences were compared against IMGT/GENE-DB human TR gene sequences so that V and J genes could be assigned. In a later analysis, CDR3 sequences and most-parsimonious VDJ recombination scenarios were assigned using the TCRdist pipeline. In a later analysis, each TCR beta chain was defined by its CDR3 amino acid sequence together with its V-gene family, and reads lacking a unique V-gene family were excluded. A later analysis removed nearly 600 highly shared, low-generation-probability nucleotide sequences to deal with suspected cross-contamination and a sequencing artifact. In a later analysis, a clonal expansion index was calculated for each public chain from normalized within-repertoire ranks of inferred template counts. A later analysis computed generation probabilities with a VDJ recombination model fitted to out-of-frame rearrangements, and checked the results against IGoR. A later analysis scored TCR-TCR, TCR-HLA and TCR-CMV co-occurrence with hypergeometric tests, applying a repertoire-size bias correction to TCR pairs. False discovery rates were estimated in a later analysis by permuting HLA or CMV assignments 20 times. In a later analysis, co-occurring TCRs were grouped using DBSCAN, with TCRdist sequence similarity added in when clustering inside HLA-allele-positive subsets. Co-occurrence clustering excluded repertoires with fewer than 30,000 or more than 120,000 public chains, plus five with anomalous nucleotide sharing. Drawn from immuneACCESS, this table holds only the in-frame rearrangements with V and J called that TCRdb kept. Clones are partly lost; checked studies trace under half to an unresolved V gene and leave the rest unexplained. D and trimming come from the DNA, and the V and J calls and clone size come from that table. The sample contains under 200,000 clones, roughly 80% of them found a single time. The biggest ten clones account for over 4.5% of the sample.

The cohort consisted of approximately 690 healthy bone marrow donors. At the time of sampling, all cohort members were nominally healthy, though unrecorded immune exposures were likely present. The donor was CMV seronegative and was included in the group of a few hundred seronegative cohort members. A peripheral blood sample was collected from each donor, and TCR beta sequencing was performed on peripheral blood mononuclear cells. Genomic DNA extraction from the blood cell samples was performed with the Qiagen DNeasy Blood Extraction Kit. CDR1 MNHEY and CDR2 SVGAGI were looked up in the germline V gene. V gives up 0 bases and J gives up 3 bases, and the segment between their germline ends measures 5 bases. Spanning cysteine to phenylalanine, the CDR3 consists of 13 amino acids. The CDR3 DNA has 39 bases and is translated from base 1. The full study reports these points: In vitro tests confirmed that a few of the cytomegalovirus-associated TCR beta chains recognize cytomegalovirus antigens. The earlier analysis of nearly 600 of the donors excluded some 16 rarely observed V segments, including chromosome 9 orphons, because counts were too low. Cytomegalovirus status was reported to be diagnosed by the classifier with high specificity and sensitivity in both the original and validation cohorts. The only immune exposure information available for the cohort was CMV serostatus. A later analysis reported that several top co-occurrence clusters appeared linked to parvovirus B19, influenza, CMV and Epstein-Barr virus. Because HLA typing was unavailable for some donors at each locus, only the typed subset was used in association tests. An association between a missense DCLRE1C variant and V-gene and J-gene trimming of TCR beta chains was found in a later genetic analysis and replicated in an independent cohort. A later analysis associated 15,000 to 20,000 TCR beta sequences with specific HLA alleles at a false discovery rate of 0.05. According to a later analysis, most CMV-associated TCR beta chains appeared to be HLA-restricted, and the HLA associations seemed to be driven largely by CMV exposure. The sequencing pipeline was judged likely to have produced a cluster of highly shared sequence variants as a technical artifact. Some IMGT-functional V segments, including TRBV6-2 and TRBV6-3, could not be distinguished by the 87-base-pair reads and were therefore excluded. Presence/absence analyses assumed roughly uniform sequencing depth across donors, an assumption that may not hold. While some public TCRs were present in many individuals, most TCR sequences turned up only very rarely across donors. Compared with equally common non-associated chains, HLA-associated TCR beta chains in a later analysis were more clonally expanded and had lower generation probabilities. The cohort was sequenced for TCR beta chains only, and without alpha or paired-chain data the features that could be detected were limited. Linkage disequilibrium might explain the correlated functional status among segregating V segments, but an unknown experimental factor could not be excluded. A further reported finding was that TCR beta sequences accurately predicted the HLA-A and HLA-B alleles for most subjects in the first cohort. According to a later genetic analysis, donors in an Asian-associated ancestry cluster had fewer N-insertions in productive TCRs than the approximately 690-donor mean. An earlier analysis of some 590 of the donors showed that most TCR beta V segments appeared in productive rearrangements either about 87% or about 30% of the time, which broadly matched IMGT annotations. It was suggested by the authors that the approach could potentially be generalized to other disease states and immunological phenotypes. The study gave a list of 150 to 200 TCR beta chains associated with cytomegalovirus. In a later analysis, the rate of TCR association differed among HLA loci, with DRB1 alleles having the most associated TCRs and HLA-C alleles having the fewest. Strong co-occurrence of HLA alleles, especially DR and DQ, made assigning TCR associations to individual alleles difficult.

This clone was counted between two and nine times. Which antigen it targets is not known. No much larger clone is present one base from it, and per-base qualities are unavailable. The clonotype was recovered from a male donor in good health and CMV-seronegative. The material sequenced was PBMCs. The receptor chain draws on TRBV6-5 and TRBJ1-1, with no confident D gene call. The encoded CDR3 is CASSYSRYTEAFF. The sequenced DNA is TGTGCCAGCAGTTACTCCCGGTACACTGAAGCTTTCTTT.